This is a list of T cell receptor beta chains from one sample in a study of blood T cell repertoires in COVID-19. Here immunoSEQ multiplex PCR was the method, and the copy in TCRdb shows in-frame clones only, minus some. The profile shows 150,000 to 200,000 clones, 82% of them singletons. The specimen was PBMCs or T cells enriched from blood (not recorded which). Receptor source: a man in his 60s who had recovered from COVID-19. Both conserved end residues are part of each CDR3. A D gene is named only where the DNA matches it firmly. Not every row has a clone size; where given, it reads once, few, many or a size class.

NA few TRBJ2-1 TRBV7-2 TGTGCCAGCAGCTTACGGCTAGCTAGGTCGGAGTACAATGAGCAGTTCTTC CASSLRLARSEYNEQFF
NA NA TRBJ2-7 TRBV7-2 TGTGCCAGCAGCTTAGACACCTACGAGCAGTACTTC CASSLDTYEQYF
NA NA TRBJ2-6 TRBV6-1 TGTGCCAGCAGTGAAAACGGGGTCCTAGGGGCCAACGTCCTGACTTTC CASSENGVLGANVLTF
TRBD2 once TRBJ2-3 TRBV5-4 TGTGCCAGCAGCCCCATGAGCGGGAGGTCAGATACGCAGTATTTT CASSPMSGRSDTQYF
NA NA TRBJ2-1 TRBV20-1 TGCAGTGCTCCCTATAGCGATGAGCAGTTCTTC CSAPYSDEQFF
TRBD1 NA TRBJ2-5 TRBV28 TGTGCCAGCAGTCAAACGGGACAGGGCGGGGAGACCCAGTACTTC CASSQTGQGGETQYF
TRBD1 NA TRBJ1-1 TRBV5-1 TGCGCCAGCAGCGTCGGACAGGGCGGTGGAGCTTTCTTT CASSVGQGGGAFF
NA NA TRBJ2-2 TRBV3-1/TRBV3-2 TGTGCCAGCAGCCAACTAGGGGCCAGGACCACCGGGGAGCTGTTTTTT CASSQLGARTTGELFF
TRBD1 NA TRBJ1-2 TRBV5-4 TGTGCCAGCAGCTTGGACCGGGACAGCGTCTATGGCTACACCTTC CASSLDRDSVYGYTF
NA NA TRBJ1-2 TRBV10-3 TGTGCCATCAGTGAGTCAGGACAAAACTTCTATGGCTACACCTTC CAISESGQNFYGYTF
TRBD1 NA TRBJ1-2 TRBV5-1 TGCGCCAGCAGCTTGGGACAGGGGTTGGGTGGCTACACCTTC CASSLGQGLGGYTF
TRBD1 once TRBJ2-6 TRBV5-6 TGTGCCAGCAGCTTGGTGGGACAGATCTCTAATGGGGCCAACGTCCTGACTTTC CASSLVGQISNGANVLTF
NA NA TRBJ1-1 TRBV7-9 TGTGCCAGCAGGACACCGTTGGACACTGAAGCTTTCTTT CASRTPLDTEAFF
NA NA TRBJ2-2 TRBV5-1 TGCGCCAGCAGCATGGACAGTCCGAACACCGGGGAGCTGTTTTTT CASSMDSPNTGELFF
NA many TRBJ2-7 TRBV9 TGTGCCAGCAGCGTAGCTAACCAGGACGAGCAGTACTTC CASSVANQDEQYF
NA NA TRBJ2-3 TRBV5-1 TGCGCCAGCACCGGGTACTACACAGATACGCAGTATTTT CASTGYYTDTQYF
TRBD2 NA TRBJ2-7 TRBV28 TGTGCCAGCAGTACCCAGACTAGCGGGAGGGCCAAGCAGTACTTC CASSTQTSGRAKQYF
NA NA TRBJ1-6 TRBV2 TGTGCCAGCAGCGTCCTCCCTGGGGGGTCGGCCCTCCACTTT CASSVLPGGSALHF
NA NA TRBJ2-7 TRBV5-6 TGTGCCAGCAGCTCTGCGCAGGGGGGCTACGAGCAGTACTTC CASSSAQGGYEQYF
NA NA TRBJ2-1 TRBV7-2 TGTGCCAGCAGCCGGGCCAGGGTGTACTACAATGAGCAGTTCTTC CASSRARVYYNEQFF
TRBD2 NA TRBJ2-3 TRBV11-1 TGTGCCAGCAGCTTGAACGGGGGGTCGGTCACAGATACGCAGTATTTT CASSLNGGSVTDTQYF
NA once TRBJ2-3 TRBV3-1/TRBV3-2 TGTGCCAGCAGCCAAGATGCGGCTAGCACAGATACGCAGTATTTT CASSQDAASTDTQYF
NA NA TRBJ1-5 TRBV7-9 TGTGCCAGCAGCTTAGGATTGGGTTGGCAGGGGAATCAGCCCCAGCATTTT CASSLGLGWQGNQPQHF
TRBD2 few TRBJ2-1 TRBV14 TGTGCCAGCAGCCAGACAGGGACTAGCGGGGTCCCCCGGACTCATGAGCAGTTCTTC CASSQTGTSGVPRTHEQFF
NA once TRBJ1-2 TRBV29-1 TGCAGCGTTGAGTCTTACTATGGCTACACCTTC CSVESYYGYTF
TRBD1 NA TRBJ1-2 TRBV18 TGTGCCAGCTCACCCGCGGGACAGGGTTCTGCCTATGGCTACACCTTC CASSPAGQGSAYGYTF
NA few TRBJ1-5 TRBV7-9 TGTGCCAGCAGCTTAAGTGGAGGGAGCGGAGTTCAGCCCCAGCATTTT CASSLSGGSGVQPQHF
NA NA TRBJ2-1 TRBV28 TGTGCCAGCAGCCCTGAGGGGGTTCTGGCTTACAATGAGCAGTTCTTC CASSPEGVLAYNEQFF
NA NA TRBJ2-7 TRBV13 TGTGCCAGTCAAAGACGGGGAGTGGAGTACGAGCAGTACTTC CASQRRGVEYEQYF
TRBD1 NA TRBJ2-6 TRBV4-1 TGCGCCAGCGGACAGGGTTGGCTTTCTGGGGCCAACGTCCTGACTTTC CASGQGWLSGANVLTF
TRBD2 NA TRBJ2-7 TRBV10-3 TGTGCCATCAGACCCGGACTAGCGGGAGAAAACGAGCAGTACTTC CAIRPGLAGENEQYF
NA NA TRBJ2-5 TRBV9 TGTGCCAGCAGCGTAGGAGGGAAGGAGACCCAGTACTTC CASSVGGKETQYF
NA NA TRBJ1-2 TRBV6-1 TGTGCCAGCAGTGAGGGAGCCCCTACTAACTATGGCTACACCTTC CASSEGAPTNYGYTF
TRBD1 NA TRBJ1-4 TRBV12-5 TGTGCTAGTGGCCCTATACAGGGGGGGGTAGGAAAACTGTTTTTT CASGPIQGGVGKLFF
NA NA TRBJ2-5 TRBV6-5 TGTGCCAGCAGCCCCGGACTCGTGAGGGAGACCCAGTACTTC CASSPGLVRETQYF
NA NA TRBJ1-2 TRBV6-4 TGTGCCAGCAGTGACTCCGGCGGCTATGGCTACACCTTC CASSDSGGYGYTF
NA NA TRBJ2-2 TRBV12-5 TGTGCTAGTGGTTCTCTAACGACAGCCGGGGAGCTGTTTTTT CASGSLTTAGELFF
NA NA TRBJ1-4 TRBV5-5 TGTGCCAGCAGCCTACAGCCACCGGCTAATGAAAAACTGTTTTTT CASSLQPPANEKLFF
TRBD1 once TRBJ2-1 TRBV5-4 TGTGCCAGCAGCGCGGGACAGGGGTCCCTTTTTTCCTACAATGAGCAGTTCTTC CASSAGQGSLFSYNEQFF
NA NA TRBJ1-5 TRBV2 TGTGCCAGCAGTAACTCTCCCGTTTTTACCCAGCATTTT CASSNSPVFTQHF
NA few TRBJ1-5 TRBV9 TGTGCCAGCAGCCCGGACAGCTATAGCAATCAGCCCCAGCATTTT CASSPDSYSNQPQHF
NA few TRBJ1-2 TRBV5-3 TGTGCCAGAAGACTAGTAAGCTTATCCTCCTTTACAGGCTACACCTTC CARRLVSLSSFTGYTF
NA NA TRBJ2-7 TRBV2 TGTGCCAGCAGTCTCGGCGGGATAGGCGAGCAGTACTTC CASSLGGIGEQYF
NA NA TRBJ1-2 TRBV5-6 TGTGCCAGCAGCTATGCTAAGATTAACTATGGCTACACCTTC CASSYAKINYGYTF
TRBD1 NA TRBJ2-7 TRBV15 TGTGCCACCAGCTTGGGGACAGGTACCTACGAGCAGTACTTC CATSLGTGTYEQYF
NA NA TRBJ2-7 TRBV28 TGTGCCAGCAGTCCCCAAGGACAGCTATACACCTACGAGCAGTACTTC CASSPQGQLYTYEQYF
TRBD1 NA TRBJ2-5 TRBV28 TGTGCCAGCAGTCGCACAGGGGGGCAAGAGACCCAGTACTTC CASSRTGGQETQYF
TRBD1 NA TRBJ1-4 TRBV15 TGTGCCACCAGCAGAGGGGACAGGGGTAGGGGGGAACTGTTTTTT CATSRGDRGRGELFF
TRBD2 NA TRBJ2-2 TRBV5-1 TGCGCCAGCAGCTTGGGACTAGCTAGCGGGGAGCTGTTTTTT CASSLGLASGELFF